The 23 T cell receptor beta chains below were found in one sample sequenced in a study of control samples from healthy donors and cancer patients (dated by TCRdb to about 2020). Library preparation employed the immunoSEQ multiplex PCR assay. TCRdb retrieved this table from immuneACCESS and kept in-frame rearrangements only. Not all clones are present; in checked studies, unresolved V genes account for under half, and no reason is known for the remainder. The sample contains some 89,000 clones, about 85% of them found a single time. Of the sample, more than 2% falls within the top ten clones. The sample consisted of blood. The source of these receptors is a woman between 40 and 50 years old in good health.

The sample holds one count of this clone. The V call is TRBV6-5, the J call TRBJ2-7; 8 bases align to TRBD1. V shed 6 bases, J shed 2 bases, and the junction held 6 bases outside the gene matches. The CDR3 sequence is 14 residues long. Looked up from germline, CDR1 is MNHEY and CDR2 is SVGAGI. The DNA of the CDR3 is TGTGCCAGCAGCACCGTGACAGGGGCCTACGAGCAGTACTTC. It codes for CASSTVTGAYEQYF.

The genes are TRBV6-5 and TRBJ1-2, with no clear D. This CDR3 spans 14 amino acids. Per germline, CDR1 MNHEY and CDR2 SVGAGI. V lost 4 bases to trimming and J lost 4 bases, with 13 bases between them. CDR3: CASSSALGGYGYTF. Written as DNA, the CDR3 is TGTGCCAGCAGTTCCGCCCTTGGTGGCTATGGCTACACCTTC.

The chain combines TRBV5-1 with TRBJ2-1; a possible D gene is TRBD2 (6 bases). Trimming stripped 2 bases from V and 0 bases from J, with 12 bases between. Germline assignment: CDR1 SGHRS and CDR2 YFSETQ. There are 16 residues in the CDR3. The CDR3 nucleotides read TGCGCCAGCAGCTTTGGAGGGGCCCGCTCCTACAATGAGCAGTTCTTC. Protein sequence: CASSFGGARSYNEQFF.

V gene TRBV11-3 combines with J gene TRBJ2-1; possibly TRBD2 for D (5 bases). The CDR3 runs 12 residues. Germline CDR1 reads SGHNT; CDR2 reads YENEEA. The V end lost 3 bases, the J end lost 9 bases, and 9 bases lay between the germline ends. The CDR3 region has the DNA TGTGCCAGCAGCTTCTTAGCGATTGAGCAGTTCTTC. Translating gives CASSFLAIEQFF.

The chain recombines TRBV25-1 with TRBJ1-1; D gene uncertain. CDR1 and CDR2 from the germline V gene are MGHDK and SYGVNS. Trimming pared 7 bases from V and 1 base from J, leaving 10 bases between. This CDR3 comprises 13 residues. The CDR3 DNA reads TGTGCCAGCACTAAGCTGGGGAACACTGAAGCTTTCTTT. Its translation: CASTKLGNTEAFF.

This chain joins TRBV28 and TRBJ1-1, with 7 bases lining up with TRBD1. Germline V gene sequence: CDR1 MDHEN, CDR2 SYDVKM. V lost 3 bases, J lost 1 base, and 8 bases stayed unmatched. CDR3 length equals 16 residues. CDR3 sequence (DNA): TGTGCCAGCAGTTTGGGGCTGGGACAGAGGAACACTGAAGCTTTCTTT. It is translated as CASSLGLGQRNTEAFF.

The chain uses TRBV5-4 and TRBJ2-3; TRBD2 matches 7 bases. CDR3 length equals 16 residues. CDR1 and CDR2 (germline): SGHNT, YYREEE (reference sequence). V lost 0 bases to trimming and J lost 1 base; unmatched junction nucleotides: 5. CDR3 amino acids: CASSLGVGGGTDTQYF. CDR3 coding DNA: TGTGCCAGCAGCTTGGGAGTGGGGGGGGGCACAGATACGCAGTATTTT.

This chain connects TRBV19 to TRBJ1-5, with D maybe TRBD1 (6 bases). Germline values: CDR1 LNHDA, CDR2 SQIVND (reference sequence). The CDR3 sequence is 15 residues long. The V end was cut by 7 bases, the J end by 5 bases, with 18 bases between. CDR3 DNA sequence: TGTGCCAGTAAAGATGGGCAGGGGACATATCAGCCCCAGCATTTT. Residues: CASKDGQGTYQPQHF.

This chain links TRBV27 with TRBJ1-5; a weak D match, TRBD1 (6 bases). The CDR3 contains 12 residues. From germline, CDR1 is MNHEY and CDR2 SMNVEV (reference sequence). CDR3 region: CGTGFGNQPQHF. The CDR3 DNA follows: TGTGGCACAGGGTTTGGCAATCAGCCCCAGCATTTT.

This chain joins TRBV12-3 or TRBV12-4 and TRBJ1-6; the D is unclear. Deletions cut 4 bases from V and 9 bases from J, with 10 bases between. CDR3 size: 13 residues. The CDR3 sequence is CASSSEVGSPLHF. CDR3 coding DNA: TGTGCCAGCAGTTCCGAGGTCGGTTCACCCCTCCACTTT.

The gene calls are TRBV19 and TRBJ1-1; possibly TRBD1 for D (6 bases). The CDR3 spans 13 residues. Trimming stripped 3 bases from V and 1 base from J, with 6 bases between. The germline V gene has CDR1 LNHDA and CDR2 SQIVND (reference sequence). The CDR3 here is CASSMTGNTEAFF. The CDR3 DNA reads TGTGCCAGTAGTATGACAGGGAACACTGAAGCTTTCTTT. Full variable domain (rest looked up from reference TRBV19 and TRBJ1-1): DGGITQSPKYLFRKEGQNVTLSCEQNLNHDAMYWYRQDPGQGLRLIYYSQIVNDFQKGDIAEGYSVSREKKESFPLTVTSAQKNPTAFYLCASSMTGNTEAFFGQGTRLTVV.

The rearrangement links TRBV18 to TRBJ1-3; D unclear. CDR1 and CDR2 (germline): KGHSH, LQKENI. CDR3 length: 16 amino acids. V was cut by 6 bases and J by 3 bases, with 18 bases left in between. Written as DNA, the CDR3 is TGTGCCAGCTCCCTCGGTCGCGGCGGCGGTGGAAACACCATATATTTT. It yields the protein CASSLGRGGGGNTIYF.

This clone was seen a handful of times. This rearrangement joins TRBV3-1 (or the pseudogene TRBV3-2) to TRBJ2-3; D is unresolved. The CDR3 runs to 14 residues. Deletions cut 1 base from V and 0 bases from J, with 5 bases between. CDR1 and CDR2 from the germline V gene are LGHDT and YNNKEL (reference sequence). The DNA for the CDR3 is TGTGCCAGCAGCCAAGCCTACAGCACAGATACGCAGTATTTT. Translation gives CASSQAYSTDTQYF.

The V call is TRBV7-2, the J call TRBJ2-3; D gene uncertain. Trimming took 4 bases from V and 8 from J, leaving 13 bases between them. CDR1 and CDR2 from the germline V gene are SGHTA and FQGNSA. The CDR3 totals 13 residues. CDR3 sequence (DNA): TGTGCCAGCAGCTCCTACCCCCGGGCTACGCAGTATTTT. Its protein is CASSSYPRATQYF.

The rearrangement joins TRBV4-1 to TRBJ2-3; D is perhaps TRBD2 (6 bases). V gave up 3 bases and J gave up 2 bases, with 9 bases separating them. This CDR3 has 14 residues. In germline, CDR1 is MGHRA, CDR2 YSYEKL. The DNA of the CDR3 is TGCGCCAGCAGCCAGGCGGACTACACAGATACGCAGTATTTT. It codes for CASSQADYTDTQYF.

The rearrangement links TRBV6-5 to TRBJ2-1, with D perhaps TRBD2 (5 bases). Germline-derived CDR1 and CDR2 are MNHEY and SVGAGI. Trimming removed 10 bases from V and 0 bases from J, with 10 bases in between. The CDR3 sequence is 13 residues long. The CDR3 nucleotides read TGTGCCACCCGTGGGAGCTCCTACAATGAGCAGTTCTTC. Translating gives CATRGSSYNEQFF.

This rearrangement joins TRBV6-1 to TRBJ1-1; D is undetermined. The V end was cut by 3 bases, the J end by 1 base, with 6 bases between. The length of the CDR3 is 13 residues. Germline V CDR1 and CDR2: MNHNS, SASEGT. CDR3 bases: TGTGCCAGCAGTGACGGCGAGAACACTGAAGCTTTCTTT. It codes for CASSDGENTEAFF.

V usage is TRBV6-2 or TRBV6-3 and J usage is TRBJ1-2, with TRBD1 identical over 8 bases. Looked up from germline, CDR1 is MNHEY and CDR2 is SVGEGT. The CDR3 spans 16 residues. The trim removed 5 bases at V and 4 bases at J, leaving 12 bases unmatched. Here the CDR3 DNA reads TGTGCCAGCAGTCTCCCACCGGGACAGGACCCCTATGGCTACACCTTC. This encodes CASSLPPGQDPYGYTF.

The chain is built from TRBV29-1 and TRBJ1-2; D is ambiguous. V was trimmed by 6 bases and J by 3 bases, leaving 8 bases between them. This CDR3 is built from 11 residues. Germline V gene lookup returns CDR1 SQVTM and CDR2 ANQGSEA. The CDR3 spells CSVRGDYGYTF. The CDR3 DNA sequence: TGCAGCGTGCGGGGAGACTATGGCTACACCTTC.

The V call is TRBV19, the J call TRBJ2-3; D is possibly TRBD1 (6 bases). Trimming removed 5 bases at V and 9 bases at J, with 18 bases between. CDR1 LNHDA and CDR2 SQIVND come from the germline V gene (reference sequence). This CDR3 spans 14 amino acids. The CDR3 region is CASSPRQDIGTQYF. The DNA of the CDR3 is TGTGCCAGTAGTCCCCGACAGGATATTGGGACGCAGTATTTT.

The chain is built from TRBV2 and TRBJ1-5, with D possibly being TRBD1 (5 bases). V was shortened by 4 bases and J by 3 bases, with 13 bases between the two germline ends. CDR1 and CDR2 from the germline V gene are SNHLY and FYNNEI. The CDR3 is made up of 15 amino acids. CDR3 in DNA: TGTGCCAGCAGTGCCGGCCGGGGGGACAATCAGCCCCAGCATTTT. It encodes CASSAGRGDNQPQHF.

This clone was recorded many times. The CDR3 DNA sequence: TGCGCCAGCAGGCCCGGAGCGGGAGATACGCAGTATTTT. It specifies CASRPGAGDTQYF. V is TRBV10-2 and J is TRBJ2-3; tentatively, D is TRBD2 (6 bases). V was pared by 6 bases and J by 5 bases, with 12 bases between. Germline lookup yields CDR1 WSHSY and CDR2 SAAADI. The CDR3 has 13 amino acids.

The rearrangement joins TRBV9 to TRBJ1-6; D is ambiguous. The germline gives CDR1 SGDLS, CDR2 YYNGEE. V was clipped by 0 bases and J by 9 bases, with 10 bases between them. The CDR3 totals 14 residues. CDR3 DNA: TGTGCCAGCAGCGTAGCCGAGAGAGGTTCACCCCTCCACTTT. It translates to CASSVAERGSPLHF.